This paragraph covers one T cell receptor beta chain sequence. Antigen unknown. The data were produced by immunoSEQ multiplex PCR, yet TCRdb's version contains in-frame clones alone and is incomplete. In the table there are roughly 150,000 clones, roughly 80% of which are singletons. This record comes from a study of T cell responses to AZD1222 COVID-19 vaccine. Study results and limitations: Baseline seropositives among AZD1222 recipients totaled only six. The peak T cell response came first, and repertoires were sampled only after it. Among vaccine-associated CD4 TCRs, coverage spanned spike, with dominance at 160-218 and 743-854.

The starting material was peripheral blood, obtained on day 0 of AZD1222 vaccination. The TCR was taken from an adult in good health.

This CDR3 is CASSNVGTRPNEQFF. CDR3 sequence (DNA): TGTGCCAGTAGTAACGTTGGGACTAGGCCCAATGAGCAGTTCTTC. This rearrangement joins TRBV19 to TRBJ2-1, with TRBD2 matching over 8 bases. Germline lookup yields CDR1 LNHDA and CDR2 SQIVND (reference sequence). Trimming at V came to 4 bases and at J to 6 bases, leaving 8 bases not matched to a gene. This CDR3 has 15 residues.